The clone carrying this T cell receptor (beta chain) has more than one count but fewer than ten. The CDR3 loop spans 11 amino acids. Germline V gene lookup returns CDR1 DFQATT and CDR2 SNEGSKA (reference sequence). Trimming removed 6 bases at V and 4 bases at J, with 9 bases between. TCRdb reprocessed the RT-PCR reads with MiXCR, giving one entry per CDR3 protein. The profile shows hundreds of thousands of distinct CDR3 sequences, about 14% of them singletons. Sequenced: memory CD4+ T cells from blood. This TCR derives from a female donor in good health, serving as a healthy control. The chain uses TRBV20-1 and TRBJ2-5; tentative D call: TRBD1 (5 bases). CDR3 DNA sequence: TGCAGTGCCAGACAGTCAGAGACCCAGTACTTC. It specifies CSARQSETQYF.